A single sample gave rise to the 8 T cell receptor beta chains below, sequenced in a study of beta chain features in type 1 diabetes. General study results and limits: Shortening that was moderate but significant affected the TCRB CDR3s of Type 1 diabetes patients in all four CD4+ subsets.

Expressed TCRB transcripts were sequenced after all isolated RNA was converted to cDNA. The protocol was immunoSEQ multiplex PCR, while the TCRdb copy is restricted to in-frame clones and leaves out a portion. The table has about 23,000 clones, around 68% seen once. Their recognized antigens are unknown. Sequences were obtained from Tregs from blood. These receptors all stem from a man between 18 and 29 years old with type 1 diabetes.

This clone has only a few counts. Here the CDR3 DNA reads TGTGCCAGCTCACCACCCGGGACAGGGTCTAGGAACACTGAAGCTTTCTTT. This gives the protein CASSPPGTGSRNTEAFF. The genes are TRBV18 and TRBJ1-1; 9 bases map to TRBD1. With 0 bases clipped from V and 1 base from J, the junction kept 6 bases outside the gene matches. The CDR3 length is 17 residues. Germline CDR1 KGHSH, CDR2 LQKENI.

J is TRBJ1-2 and V is TRBV10-3, with TRBD1 matching 12 bases. Trimming removed 0 bases from V and 6 bases from J; junction bases left unmatched: 2. The CDR3 loop spans 15 amino acids. Germline V gene lookup returns CDR1 ENHRY and CDR2 SYGVKD. The CDR3 loop is CAISESGQGAHGYTF. In DNA, the CDR3 is TGTGCCATCAGTGAGTCGGGACAGGGGGCCCATGGCTACACCTTC.

This chain joins TRBV9 and TRBJ1-1; TRBD1 is a possible D gene (6 bases). CDR1 is SGDLS, CDR2 YYNGEE, per germline. The ends were cut back, 4 bases at V and 5 bases at J, with 12 bases in the middle. The CDR3 contains 13 residues. CDR3 coding DNA: TGTGCCAGCAGCCCAGGGGTGGGTACTGAAGCTTTCTTT. It translates to CASSPGVGTEAFF.

This clone was observed once. The chain couples TRBV29-1 to TRBJ2-3, with a possible D match to TRBD2 (6 bases). Per germline, CDR1 SQVTM and CDR2 ANQGSEA. The CDR3 covers 15 residues. The V end was cut by 4 bases, the J end by 4 bases, with 18 bases between. As DNA, the CDR3 is TGCAGCGTTGCAAGCGTCCTAGGAGGGGCAGATACGCAGTATTTT. Translating gives CSVASVLGGADTQYF.

The chain couples TRBV27 to TRBJ1-6, with unresolved D. Trimming cost V 4 bases and J 7 bases, with 5 bases left between them. The CDR3 has 12 amino acids. Germline CDR1 reads MNHEY; CDR2 reads SMNVEV (reference sequence). The CDR3: CASSSMNSPLHF. CDR3 coding DNA: TGTGCCAGCAGTTCCATGAATTCACCCCTCCACTTT.

The rearrangement links TRBV29-1 to TRBJ2-4; TRBD2 is a possible D gene (6 bases). CDR3 length: 13 residues. CDR1 is SQVTM, CDR2 ANQGSEA, per germline. V shed 4 bases and J shed 0 bases, with 7 bases lying between them. The CDR3 loop is CSVGGTAKNIQYF. The CDR3 region has the DNA TGCAGCGTTGGCGGGACAGCCAAAAACATTCAGTACTTC.

This chain joins TRBV19 and TRBJ2-7; 7 bases fit TRBD1. The CDR3 has 14 residues. Looked up from germline, CDR1 is LNHDA and CDR2 is SQIVND (reference sequence). V lost 5 bases, J lost 2 bases, and 6 bases stayed unmatched. The CDR3 sequence is CASSPQQGPYEQYF. DNA of the CDR3: TGTGCCAGTAGTCCTCAACAGGGGCCCTACGAGCAGTACTTC.

The CDR3 DNA reads TGCGCCAGCTTCATGAGCTCCTACAATGAGCAGTTCTTC. Its protein product is CASFMSSYNEQFF. The chain links TRBV5-1 to TRBJ2-1, with unresolved D. CDR1 and CDR2 (germline): SGHRS, YFSETQ. V dropped 7 bases and J dropped 0 bases, with 8 bases sitting between them. The CDR3 has 13 residues. Based on the CDR3 plus reference TRBV5-1 and TRBJ2-1, the full variable domain is KAGVTQTPRYLIKTRGQQVTLSCSPISGHRSVSWYQQTPGQGLQFLFEYFSETQRNKGNFPGRFSGRQFSNSRSEMNVSTLELGDSALYLCASFMSSYNEQFFGPGTRLTVL.